Each of the 23 T cell receptor beta chains below was sequenced from the same sample in a study of blood T cells in healthy people across ages. With a J-beta primer mix and a sample-barcoded 5' primer, a second PCR ran 7 to 11 cycles. MiXCR, applied by TCRdb to the 5' RACE reads, yields one record per CDR3 protein. The sample holds around 500,000 distinct CDR3 sequences; around 50% are singletons and the top ten take about 22%. Sequences were obtained from blood. These receptors originate from an elderly man in good health.

This clonotype was picked up many times. The chain recombines TRBV11-1 with TRBJ2-1; D possibly corresponds to TRBD1 (7 bases). Trimming left V 5 bases short and J 8 bases short, with 19 bases between. The length of the CDR3 is 15 residues. CDR1 SGHAT and CDR2 FQDESV come from the germline V gene (reference sequence). The CDR3 protein is CASSPQGDSVDEQFF. CDR3 nucleotides: TGTGCCAGCAGCCCCCAGGGGGACTCCGTTGATGAGCAGTTCTTC.

A single count supports this clonotype. The chain carries TRBV20-1 and TRBJ2-2, with no clear D. There are 12 residues in the CDR3. Per the germline V gene, CDR1 is DFQATT and CDR2 is SNEGSKA (reference sequence). V lost 8 bases and J lost 0, with 7 bases in between. As DNA, the CDR3 is TGCAGTCGTGGGACGAACACCGGGGAGCTGTTTTTT. Its translation: CSRGTNTGELFF.

This clonotype occurred a few times. This chain joins TRBV7-3 and TRBJ2-1; D possibly corresponds to TRBD2 (6 bases). V was pared by 5 bases and J by 2 bases, with 16 bases between. CDR1 and CDR2 from the germline V gene are SGHTA and FQGTGA. The CDR3 totals 16 residues. In nucleotides, the CDR3 is TGTGCCAGCAGCGGTTCAGGGAGGTCGGCCTACAATGAGCAGTTCTTC. This sequence encodes CASSGSGRSAYNEQFF.

A few counts support this clonotype. For the CDR3, the DNA is TGTGCCAGCAGCCCCTTTGGACAGGGGGGAAATGACGAGCAGTACTTC. The encoded protein is CASSPFGQGGNDEQYF. This chain links TRBV6-5 with TRBJ2-5; 10 bases line up with TRBD1. The assigned J gene may be wrong: the sequence end matches TRBJ2-7 better. The CDR3 extends over 16 amino acids. Per germline, CDR1 MNHEY and CDR2 SVGAGI.

The rearrangement links TRBV6-2 or TRBV6-3 to TRBJ1-6; TRBD1 matches 7 bases. CDR3 length equals 13 residues. Germline lookup yields CDR1 MNHEY and CDR2 SVGEGT. With V trimmed by 6 bases and J by 5 bases, 1 base remained unmatched. The CDR3 region has the DNA TGTGCCAGCAGGGGGACAGATAATTCACCCCTCCACTTT. Its protein is CASRGTDNSPLHF.

This chain links TRBV6-2 or TRBV6-3 with TRBJ2-1; D might be TRBD2 (6 bases). Germline values: CDR1 MNHEY, CDR2 SVGEGT. V gave up 10 bases and J gave up 8 bases, with 27 bases separating them. The CDR3 spans 16 residues. CDR3 sequence: CATGDSSDLSTDEQFF. CDR3 sequence (DNA): TGTGCCACCGGGGACTCGTCGGACTTGTCTACCGATGAGCAGTTCTTC.

The chain recombines TRBV29-1 with TRBJ2-7; D is uncertain. From germline, CDR1 is SQVTM and CDR2 ANQGSEA. The germline V and J ends were trimmed by 5 bases and 5 bases, with 13 bases remaining between them. This CDR3 is built from 12 residues. CDR3 sequence (DNA): TGCAGCGTTCGGAAGCAGTCAAACGAGCAGTACTTC. It encodes CSVRKQSNEQYF.

This clonotype was seen a single time. A much more abundant neighbour one base away suggests this may be a read error. V gene TRBV6-5 combines with J gene TRBJ2-7, with 7 bases aligning to TRBD1. The J segment lost 7 bases and the V segment lost 2 bases, leaving 2 bases of the junction unmatched. There are 12 residues in the CDR3. The germline V gene has CDR1 MNHEY and CDR2 SVGAGI. The CDR3 sequence is CASSYGDSEQYF. In DNA, the CDR3 is TGTGCCAGCAGTTACGGGGACAGTGAGCAGTACTTC.

This clonotype came up many times. The chain recombines TRBV6-5 with TRBJ2-5; D might be TRBD1 (6 bases). V lost 2 bases, J lost 2 bases, and 15 bases lay in between. The CDR3 runs 16 residues. CDR1 is MNHEY and CDR2 is SVGAGI in the germline V gene. The CDR3 spells CASSYTRTDRQETQYF. CDR3 nucleotides: TGTGCCAGCAGTTACACCCGGACAGATCGTCAAGAGACCCAGTACTTC.

The V call is TRBV5-1, the J call TRBJ2-1, with TRBD1 matching 9 bases. Trimming cost V 0 bases and J 7 bases; bases outside gene matches: 5. Germline V lookup: CDR1 SGHRS, CDR2 YFSETQ. The CDR3 totals 15 residues. CDR3 amino acids: CASSLDRGHSNEQFF. For the CDR3, the DNA is TGCGCCAGCAGCTTGGACAGGGGGCATAGTAATGAGCAGTTCTTC. The whole variable domain, filled in from reference TRBV5-1 and TRBJ2-1, reads KAGVTQTPRYLIKTRGQQVTLSCSPISGHRSVSWYQQTPGQGLQFLFEYFSETQRNKGNFPGRFSGRQFSNSRSEMNVSTLELGDSALYLCASSLDRGHSNEQFFGPGTRLTVL.

The rearrangement uses TRBV7-2 and TRBJ1-2; perhaps TRBD1 as D (6 bases). Germline CDR1 is SGHTA and CDR2 is FQGNSA. Trimming stripped 1 base from V and 5 bases from J, with 11 bases between. The CDR3 contains 14 residues. CDR3 residues: CASSLGLQGYGYTF. The CDR3 nucleotides read TGTGCCAGCAGCTTAGGGCTTCAGGGGTATGGCTACACCTTC.

This rearrangement joins TRBV7-9 to TRBJ1-4, with D unclear. Looked up from germline, CDR1 is SEHNR and CDR2 is FQNEAQ (reference sequence). The CDR3 contains 12 residues. Deletions cut 1 base from V and 14 bases from J, with 11 bases between. The CDR3 loop reads CASSLEVGRLFF. For the CDR3, the DNA is TGTGCCAGCAGCTTAGAGGTTGGCAGGCTGTTTTTT.

This clonotype was observed a few times. The chain combines TRBV6-5 with TRBJ2-7; the D call may be TRBD1 or TRBD2 (6 bases each). From germline, CDR1 is MNHEY and CDR2 SVGAGI. The CDR3 is 14 amino acids. The V end lost 6 bases, the J end lost 2 bases, and 14 bases lay between the germline ends. The CDR3 DNA follows: TGTGCCAGCAGACCCCCGGGGGCCACCTACGAGCAGTACTTC. It encodes CASRPPGATYEQYF.

V and J are TRBV24-1 and TRBJ2-5; weak D call: TRBD1 (7 bases). V dropped 6 bases and J dropped 1 base, with 14 bases sitting between them. Per germline, CDR1 KGHDR and CDR2 SFDVKD. The CDR3 loop spans 15 amino acids. In DNA form, the CDR3 reads TGTGCCACCAGTCCTGGCGGGACAGCCCAAGAGACCCAGTACTTC. Its translation is CATSPGGTAQETQYF.

The chain carries TRBV12-3 or TRBV12-4 and TRBJ2-1, with D possibly matching TRBD1 (5 bases). The CDR3 is 13 residues long. V was pared by 0 bases and J by 12 bases, with 12 bases between. The CDR3 sequence: CASSLALTGMQFF. In nucleotides, the CDR3 is TGTGCCAGCAGTTTAGCGCTAACAGGTATGCAGTTCTTC.

The chain is built from TRBV11-2 and TRBJ2-3, with D maybe TRBD2 (5 bases). The CDR3 sequence is 15 residues long. In germline, CDR1 is SGHAT, CDR2 FQNNGV. V lost 1 base and J lost 2, with 10 bases in between. The CDR3 loop is CASSLGAGPTDTQYF. DNA for the CDR3: TGTGCCAGCAGCTTAGGCGCGGGCCCCACAGATACGCAGTATTTT.

The chain recombines TRBV6-2 or TRBV6-3 with TRBJ2-7, with 12 bases matching TRBD2. The V and J ends lost 2 bases and 1 base, in that order; junction bases with no gene match: 3. The CDR3 runs 16 residues. Germline CDR1 is MNHEY and CDR2 is SVGEGT. The CDR3 is CASSYRTSGKSYEQYF. The CDR3 DNA reads TGTGCCAGCAGTTACAGGACTAGCGGGAAGTCCTACGAGCAGTACTTC.

This chain connects TRBV7-3 to TRBJ2-1; the match to TRBD2 covers 9 bases. The junction had 5 bases not matched to a gene; V was cut back by 1 base and J by 4 bases. CDR3 length: 16 residues. Per germline, CDR1 SGHTA and CDR2 FQGTGA. In nucleotides, the CDR3 is TGTGCCAGCAGCTTAATGGTTAGCGGGAGATACAATGAGCAGTTCTTC. Protein: CASSLMVSGRYNEQFF.

This clonotype was counted at least ten times. The genes are TRBV6-6 and TRBJ2-5; D gene unclear. The germline CDR1 and CDR2 sequences are MNHNY and SVGAGI (reference sequence). Trimming stripped 0 bases from V and 5 bases from J, with 4 bases between. CDR3 length: 12 residues. The CDR3 nucleotides read TGTGCCAGCAGTTACTCGGGTGAGACCCAGTACTTC. It codes for CASSYSGETQYF.

V gene TRBV6-2 or TRBV6-3 combines with J gene TRBJ2-7; D is ambiguous. The length of the CDR3 is 11 residues. Germline V gives CDR1 MNHEY, CDR2 SVGEGT. Trimming shortened V by 7 bases and J by 4 bases, and 8 bases separated the two germline ends. The CDR3 nucleotides read TGTGCCAGCACCCGTGATTACGAGCAGTACTTC. Its protein product is CASTRDYEQYF.

The sample holds a few counts of this clonotype. The V and J genes are TRBV7-2 and TRBJ2-7, with D hard to call. V was shortened by 3 bases and J by 0 bases, with 9 bases between the two germline ends. CDR1 is SGHTA, CDR2 FQGNSA, per germline. The CDR3 totals 14 residues. CDR3 sequence: CASSFWVSSYEQYF. The CDR3 DNA reads TGTGCCAGCAGCTTTTGGGTTTCCTCCTACGAGCAGTACTTC.

The V gene is TRBV20-1, the J gene TRBJ2-5; 9 positions match TRBD1. The J call is doubtful: the DNA matches TRBJ2-7 better. Germline CDR1 is DFQATT and CDR2 is SNEGSKA (reference sequence). The CDR3 has 15 amino acids. The CDR3: CSVVTPGTGNYEQYF. The CDR3 DNA reads TGCAGTGTGGTGACCCCCGGGACAGGGAACTACGAGCAGTACTTC.

This clonotype came up a few times. The chain has TRBV20-1 and TRBJ2-7; D gene uncertain. In germline, CDR1 is DFQATT, CDR2 SNEGSKA (reference sequence). The CDR3 contains 13 residues. V was cut by 1 base and J by 3 bases, with 10 bases left in between. CDR3 sequence reads: CSARVMVGYEQYF. The CDR3 nucleotides read TGCAGTGCTAGAGTCATGGTCGGCTACGAGCAGTACTTC.